The rows below give T cell receptor beta chains drawn from one sample of a study of cytomegalovirus exposure and HLA in healthy donors. Clones were sequenced by immunoSEQ multiplex PCR, and TCRdb holds only the in-frame ones, with some missing. Among about 150,000 clones listed, 65% to 90% were seen once. Sequences were obtained from PBMCs. Source of these receptors: a male donor in good health and CMV-seronegative. The CDR3 runs from the conserved cysteine through the conserved F or W. The D gene is left open where the match is weak. The listing skips clone size in some rows; elsewhere it reads once, few, many or a size class.

abundance: .; d_gene: TRBD2; j_gene: TRBJ2-7; v_gene: TRBV30; CDR3nt: TGCGCCGGGACTAGCGGGGGGGCCCCCTACGAGCAGTACTTC; CDR3aa: CAGTSGGAPYEQYF
abundance: .; d_gene: .; j_gene: TRBJ2-4; v_gene: TRBV5-6; CDR3nt: TGTGCCAGCAGCCCGATTGGCCAGTGGGAGAACATTCAGTACTTC; CDR3aa: CASSPIGQWENIQYF
abundance: .; d_gene: TRBD1; j_gene: TRBJ1-1; v_gene: TRBV27; CDR3nt: TGTGCCAGCAGTTTAACCCCGACAGGGCCCGATCGGGAAGCTTTCTTT; CDR3aa: CASSLTPTGPDREAFF
abundance: .; d_gene: TRBD1; j_gene: TRBJ1-2; v_gene: TRBV11-2; CDR3nt: TGTGCCAGCAGCCAGACAGGGTACAATGGCTACACCTTC; CDR3aa: CASSQTGYNGYTF
abundance: .; d_gene: TRBD1; j_gene: TRBJ2-7; v_gene: TRBV6-1; CDR3nt: TGTGCCAGCAGTGTCTCCGGGACAGGGGGGCTCGAGCAGTACTTC; CDR3aa: CASSVSGTGGLEQYF
abundance: .; d_gene: TRBD1; j_gene: TRBJ2-2; v_gene: TRBV7-7; CDR3nt: TGTGCTAGCAGCTTGGAAGGGGGCAACACCGGGGAGCTGTTTTTT; CDR3aa: CASSLEGGNTGELFF
abundance: once; d_gene: .; j_gene: TRBJ1-3; v_gene: TRBV9; CDR3nt: TGTGCCAGCAGTGTGGGGCAGGCTGGAAACACCATATATTTT; CDR3aa: CASSVGQAGNTIYF
abundance: once; d_gene: TRBD1; j_gene: TRBJ2-5; v_gene: TRBV6-1; CDR3nt: TGTGCCAGCAGCCAGACAGGGGGGCAAGAGACCCAGTACTTC; CDR3aa: CASSQTGGQETQYF
abundance: .; d_gene: TRBD1; j_gene: TRBJ2-1; v_gene: TRBV14; CDR3nt: TGTGCCAGCAGCCCCGGGACAGGATACTACAATGAGCAGTTCTTC; CDR3aa: CASSPGTGYYNEQFF
abundance: few; d_gene: .; j_gene: TRBJ1-2; v_gene: TRBV5-5; CDR3nt: TGTGCCAGCAGCTTTCGCCCCGGGGACTATGGCTACACCTTC; CDR3aa: CASSFRPGDYGYTF